One T cell receptor beta chain is described in this entry. Its specificity is unknown. CD45RO-CCR7+CD27+CD95- defined naive CD8+ T cells. TRB cDNA libraries were made by UMI-labeled 5' RACE. TCRdb re-called the 5' RACE reads and catalogs CDR3 proteins one per entry, DNA excluded. Recorded for this sample: 100,000 to 150,000 distinct CDR3 sequences. These data are taken from a study of CXCR3-negative and CXCR3-positive naive CD8 T cells. Study-wide findings and caveats: CXCR3 levels fell partly with cryopreservation; most assays relied on fresh PBMCs. Hydrophobicity was higher for TRB CDR3s found in CXCR3-positive naive cells than in CXCR3-negative naive cells.

The CDR3 spans 14 residues. Per the germline V gene, CDR1 is SGHTA and CDR2 is FQGTGA. The TCR comes from a human donor in good health. Some clones in this sample may be carry-over from other donors' samples. Sequenced input: naive CXCR3- CD8+ T cells from blood. Noted subset: CD45RO-CCR7+CD27+CD95- naive CD8+ T cells lacking CXCR3 (TNR3-). This chain uses TRBV7-3 with TRBJ1-1; checking the TCRdb D call of TRBD1 is not possible without DNA. This chain's CDR3 is CASSLVGGRTEAFF.